The 8 T cell receptor beta chains given below trace back to one sample, sequenced in a study of T cell repertoires in cytomegalovirus infection (dated by TCRdb to the late 2010s). The data were produced on an Illumina HiSeq 1500. Clones were called with MiXCR by TCRdb after fastp trimmed the public reads at Q25, and only in-frame beta chains were retained. Every distinct CDR3 protein forms one entry, paired with its most common genes and DNA. This sample comprises approximately 300,000 distinct CDR3 sequences, 20% to 25% of them detected only once. The ten most abundant clones make up 10% to 15% of the sample. For these TCRs, the target antigens are not known. The sample's treatment or condition label, decoded: in vitro stimulation with specific CMV peptide epitopes to enrich CMV-specific T cells. Sequenced material: cultured PBMCs, taken from culture after CMV antigen stimulation. Receptor source: a human donor in good health (CMV status not recorded). Some clones in this sample may be carry-over from other donors' samples.

This clonotype has a handful of counts. V is TRBV7-8 and J is TRBJ2-5; 10 bases align to TRBD1. There are 15 residues in the CDR3. Per the germline V gene, CDR1 is SGHVS and CDR2 is FQNEAQ. V was pared by 3 bases and J by 2 bases, with 3 bases of the junction left unmatched. CDR3 residues: CASSLTGGPQETQYF. In DNA form, the CDR3 reads TGTGCCAGCAGCTTGACAGGGGGCCCACAAGAGACCCAGTACTTC.

The chain joins TRBV4-3 to TRBJ2-1; 8 bases agree with TRBD2. CDR1 and CDR2 (germline): LGHNA, YSLEER. Trimming cost V 0 bases and J 7 bases; bases outside gene matches: 11. CDR3 length equals 17 residues. CDR3 sequence reads: CASSQDDQREHLNEQFF. The CDR3 DNA reads TGCGCCAGCAGCCAAGATGATCAGCGGGAGCATTTGAATGAGCAGTTCTTC.

This clonotype turned up a few times. This chain links TRBV12-3 or TRBV12-4 with TRBJ2-7, with D possibly being TRBD1 (5 bases). V was clipped by 2 bases and J by 8 bases, with 10 bases between them. There are 12 residues in the CDR3. The CDR3 spells CASSLKAGKQYF. The CDR3 coding sequence is TGTGCCAGCAGTTTAAAAGCAGGGAAGCAGTACTTC.

The chain joins TRBV11-2 to TRBJ2-5, with 7 nucleotides matching TRBD1. Unmatched junction bases numbered 7, after V lost 5 bases and J lost 1 base. Germline CDR1 SGHAT, CDR2 FQNNGV. CDR3 length: 15 amino acids. The CDR3 DNA reads TGTGCCAGCAGCGGCATCCGGGACAGCCAAGAGACCCAGTACTTC. It is translated as CASSGIRDSQETQYF.

The V gene is TRBV4-1, the J gene TRBJ1-2; TRBD1 matches 7 bases. The trim removed 0 bases at V and 8 bases at J, leaving 9 bases unmatched. The CDR3 has 15 residues. Germline V gene data show CDR1 as MGHRA and CDR2 as YSYEKL. CDR3 DNA sequence: TGCGCCAGCAGCCAAGAGGGACAGAGGAGAAGGGGCTACACCTTC. Encoded protein: CASSQEGQRRRGYTF.

The rearrangement uses TRBV20-1 and TRBJ1-5; perhaps TRBD1 as D (5 bases). The CDR3 is 13 amino acids. Germline CDR1 DFQATT, CDR2 SNEGSKA (reference sequence). V was trimmed by 6 bases and J by 3 bases, leaving 12 bases between them. As DNA, the CDR3 is TGCAGTGCCAAGGCGGGGGTCAATCAGCCCCAGCATTTT. Amino acid sequence: CSAKAGVNQPQHF.

This clonotype was found many times. The chain is built from TRBV6-1 and TRBJ2-2; 7 nucleotides match TRBD1. The J segment lost 6 bases and the V segment lost 3 bases, leaving 10 bases of the junction unmatched. Germline V CDR1 and CDR2: MNHNS, SASEGT. This CDR3 is 16 amino acids long. CDR3 DNA sequence: TGTGCCAGCAGTGATGAAGGGGGCGTAAGATCCGGGGAGCTGTTTTTT. This gives the protein CASSDEGGVRSGELFF.

The J gene is TRBJ2-7, the V gene TRBV11-1; the D call may be TRBD1 or TRBD2 (5 bases each). Looked up from germline, CDR1 is SGHAT and CDR2 is FQDESV (reference sequence). The CDR3 spans 15 residues. Trimming pared 5 bases from V and 0 bases from J, leaving 14 bases between. The CDR3 nucleotides read TGTGCCAGCAGCGCTAGGGACGGCAGCTCCTACGAGCAGTACTTC. As protein: CASSARDGSSYEQYF.